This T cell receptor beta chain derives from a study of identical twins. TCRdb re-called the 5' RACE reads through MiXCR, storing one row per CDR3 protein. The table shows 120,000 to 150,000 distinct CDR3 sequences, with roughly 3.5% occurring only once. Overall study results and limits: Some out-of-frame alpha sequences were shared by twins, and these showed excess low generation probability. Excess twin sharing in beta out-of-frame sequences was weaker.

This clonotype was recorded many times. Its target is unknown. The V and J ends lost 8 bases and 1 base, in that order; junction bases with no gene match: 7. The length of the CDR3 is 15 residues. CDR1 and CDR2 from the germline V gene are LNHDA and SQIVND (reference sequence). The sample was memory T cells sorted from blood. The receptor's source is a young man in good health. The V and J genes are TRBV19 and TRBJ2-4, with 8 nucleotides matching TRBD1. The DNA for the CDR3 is TGTGCCAGTGCTTCAGGGGGCTCGGCCAAAAACATTCAGTACTTC. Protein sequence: CASASGGSAKNIQYF.